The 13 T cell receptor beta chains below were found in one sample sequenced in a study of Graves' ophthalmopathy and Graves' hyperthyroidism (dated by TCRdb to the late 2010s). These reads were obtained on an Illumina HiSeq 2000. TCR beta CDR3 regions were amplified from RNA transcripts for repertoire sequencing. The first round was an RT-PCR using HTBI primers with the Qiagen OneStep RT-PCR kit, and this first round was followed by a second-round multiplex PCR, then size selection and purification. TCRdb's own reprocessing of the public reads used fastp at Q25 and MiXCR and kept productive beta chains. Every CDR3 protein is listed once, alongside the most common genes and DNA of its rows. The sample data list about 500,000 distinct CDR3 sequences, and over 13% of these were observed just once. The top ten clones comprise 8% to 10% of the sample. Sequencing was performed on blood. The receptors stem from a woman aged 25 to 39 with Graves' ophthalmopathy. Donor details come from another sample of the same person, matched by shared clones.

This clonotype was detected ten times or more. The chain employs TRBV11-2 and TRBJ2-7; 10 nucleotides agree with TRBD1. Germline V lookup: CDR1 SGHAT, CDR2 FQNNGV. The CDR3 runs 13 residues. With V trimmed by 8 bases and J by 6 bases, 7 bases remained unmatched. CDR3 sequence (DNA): TGTGCCAGCCGCGGGACAGGGGCCCGCGAGCAGTACTTC. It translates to CASRGTGAREQYF.

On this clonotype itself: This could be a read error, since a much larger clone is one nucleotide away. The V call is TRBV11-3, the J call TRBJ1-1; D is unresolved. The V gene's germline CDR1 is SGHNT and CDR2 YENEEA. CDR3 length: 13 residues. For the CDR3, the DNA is TGTGTCAGCAGTGACGGCGCGCCCACTGAAGCTTTCTTT. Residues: CVSSDGAPTEAFF.

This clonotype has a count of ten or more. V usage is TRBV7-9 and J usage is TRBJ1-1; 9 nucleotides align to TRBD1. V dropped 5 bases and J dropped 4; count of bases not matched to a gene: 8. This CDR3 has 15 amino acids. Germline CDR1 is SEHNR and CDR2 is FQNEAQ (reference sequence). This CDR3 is CASSLVGQGTTEAFF. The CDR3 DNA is TGTGCCAGCAGCCTTGTTGGACAGGGGACCACTGAAGCTTTCTTT.

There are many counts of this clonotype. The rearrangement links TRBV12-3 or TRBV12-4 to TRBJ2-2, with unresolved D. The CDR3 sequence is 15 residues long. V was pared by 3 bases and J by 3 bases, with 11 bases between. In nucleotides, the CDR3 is TGTGCCAGCAGTTTCGTGACTGCTTACACCGGGGAGCTGTTTTTT. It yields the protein CASSFVTAYTGELFF.

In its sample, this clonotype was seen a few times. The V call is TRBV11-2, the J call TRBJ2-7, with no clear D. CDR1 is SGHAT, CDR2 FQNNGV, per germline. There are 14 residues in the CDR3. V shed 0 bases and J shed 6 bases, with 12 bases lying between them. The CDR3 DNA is TGTGCCAGCAGCTTAGACCGAGGCTTCGGCGAGCAGTACTTC. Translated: CASSLDRGFGEQYF.

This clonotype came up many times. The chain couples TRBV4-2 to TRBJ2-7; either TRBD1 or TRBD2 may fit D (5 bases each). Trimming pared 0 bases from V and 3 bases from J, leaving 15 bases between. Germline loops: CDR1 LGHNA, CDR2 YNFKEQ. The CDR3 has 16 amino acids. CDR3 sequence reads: CASSQDWDGDYYEQYF. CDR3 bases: TGTGCCAGCAGCCAAGACTGGGACGGAGACTACTACGAGCAGTACTTC.

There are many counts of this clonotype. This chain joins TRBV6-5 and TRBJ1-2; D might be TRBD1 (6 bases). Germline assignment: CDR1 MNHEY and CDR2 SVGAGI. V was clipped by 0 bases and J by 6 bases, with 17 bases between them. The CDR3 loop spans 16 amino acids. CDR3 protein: CASSYSLGEPGDGYTF. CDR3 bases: TGTGCCAGCAGTTACTCTCTGGGTGAGCCAGGGGATGGCTACACCTTC.

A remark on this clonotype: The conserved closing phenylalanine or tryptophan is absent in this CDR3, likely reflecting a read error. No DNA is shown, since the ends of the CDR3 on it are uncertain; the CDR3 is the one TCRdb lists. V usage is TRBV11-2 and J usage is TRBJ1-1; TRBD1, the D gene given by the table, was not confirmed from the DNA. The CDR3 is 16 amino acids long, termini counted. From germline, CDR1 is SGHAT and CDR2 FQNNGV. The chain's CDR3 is CASSSGTGYMNTEACL.

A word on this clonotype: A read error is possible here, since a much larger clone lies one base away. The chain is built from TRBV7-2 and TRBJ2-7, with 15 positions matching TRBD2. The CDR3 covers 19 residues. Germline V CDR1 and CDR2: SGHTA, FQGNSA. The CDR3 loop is CASSLAIQGLAGGFYDQYF. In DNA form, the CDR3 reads TGTGCCAGCAGCTTAGCGATTCAGGGACTAGCGGGAGGCTTCTACGATCAGTACTTC.

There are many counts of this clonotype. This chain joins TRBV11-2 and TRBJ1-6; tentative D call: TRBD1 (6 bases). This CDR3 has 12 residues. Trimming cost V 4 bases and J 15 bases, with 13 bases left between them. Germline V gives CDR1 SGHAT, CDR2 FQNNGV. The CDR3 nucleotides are TGTGCCAGCAGCTCGAACGACAGGCTCCTCCACTTT. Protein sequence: CASSSNDRLLHF.

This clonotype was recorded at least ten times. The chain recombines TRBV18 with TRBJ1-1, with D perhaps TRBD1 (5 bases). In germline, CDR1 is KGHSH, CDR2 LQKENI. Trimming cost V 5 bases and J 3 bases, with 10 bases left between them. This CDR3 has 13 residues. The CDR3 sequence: CASSRGRDTEAFF. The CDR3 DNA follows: TGTGCCAGCTCAAGGGGAAGGGACACTGAAGCTTTCTTT. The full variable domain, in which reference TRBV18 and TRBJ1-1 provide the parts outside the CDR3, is NAGVMQNPRHLVRRRGQEARLRCSPMKGHSHVYWYRQLPEEGLKFMVYLQKENIIDESGMPKERFSAEFPKEGPSILRIQQVVRGDSAAYFCASSRGRDTEAFFGQGTRLTVV.

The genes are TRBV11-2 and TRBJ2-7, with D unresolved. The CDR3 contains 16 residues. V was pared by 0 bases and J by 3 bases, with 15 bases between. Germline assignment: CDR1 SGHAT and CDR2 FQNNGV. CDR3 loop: CASSLDLGSSGYEQYF. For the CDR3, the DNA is TGTGCCAGCAGCTTAGATCTGGGATCCTCGGGCTACGAGCAGTACTTC.

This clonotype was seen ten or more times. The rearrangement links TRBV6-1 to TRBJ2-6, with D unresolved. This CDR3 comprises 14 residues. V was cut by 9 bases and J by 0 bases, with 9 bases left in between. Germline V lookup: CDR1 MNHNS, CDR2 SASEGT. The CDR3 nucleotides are TGTGCCAGTCGACGCGCCTCTGGGGCCAACGTCCTGACTTTC. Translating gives CASRRASGANVLTF.